This T cell receptor beta chain is drawn from a study of blood T cell repertoires in COVID-19. Turning to the study itself: Samples representing acute and convalescent COVID-19 were sourced from the United States, Italy and Spain. T cells, B-cell-depleted T cells, or PBMCs provided the cDNA or gDNA that served as material.

The V gene's germline CDR1 is SGHRS and CDR2 YFSETQ. The V and J ends lost 3 bases and 6 bases, in that order; junction bases with no gene match: 2. The CDR3 sequence is 15 residues long. The data were produced by immunoSEQ multiplex PCR, yet TCRdb's version contains in-frame clones alone and is incomplete. The sample consists of fewer than 110,000 clones, about 90% of them appearing once. Sample: peripheral blood. The sequence came from a man aged 50 to 59 with acute or convalescent COVID-19. The V call is TRBV5-1, the J call TRBJ2-1, with TRBD2 matching over 14 bases. CDR3 sequence reads: CASSWTSGGTNEQFF. The DNA for the CDR3 is TGCGCCAGCAGCTGGACTAGCGGGGGGACCAATGAGCAGTTCTTC.